This T cell receptor (beta chain) was recovered during a study of neoadjuvant nivolumab and ipilimumab in lung cancer (dated by TCRdb to 2020 to 2022). Looking at the study overall: Nivolumab was administered intravenously at 3 mg/kg on days 1, 15 and 29, and in the combination arm ipilimumab 1 mg/kg was added on day 1 only. The major pathologic response (MPR) rate in the intention-to-treat population in each study arm was designated as the primary trial endpoint. A total of 40 to 45 patients with operable NSCLC were treated in the trial, with around 23 randomized to nivolumab monotherapy and 21 randomized to nivolumab plus ipilimumab. TCR repertoires were compared between pretherapy (baseline) peripheral blood and tumors resected at surgery after neoadjuvant immune checkpoint blockade. Matched pretherapy and resected tumor pairs were analyzed from seven patients, of whom four had been treated with nivolumab and three with nivolumab plus ipilimumab. What the authors observed across the whole study: Richness in tumors resected after neoadjuvant therapy showed a positive correlation with pretherapy blood TCR richness (Spearman R ~ 0.82). Compared with tumor-adjacent uninvolved lung, resected tumors had greater TCR richness and clonality, and increases showed up in more of the dual-therapy-treated tumors. Tumor T-cell richness and clonality rose from pretherapy to surgery in three of three dual-therapy tumors but in only two of four nivolumab-treated tumors. No significant correlation was found between TCR clonality and pathologic tumor regression, and only one major-pathologic-response sample was available for the clonality analysis. A small number of samples was subjected to TCR sequencing.

The time point label of this sample denotes: at surgical resection after neoadjuvant nivolumab +/- ipilimumab. The samples were obtained from NEOSTAR, a phase 2 randomized trial that tested neoadjuvant nivolumab or nivolumab plus ipilimumab, followed by surgery, in operable NSCLC. Libraries were made using the immunoSEQ multiplex PCR assay. As for the authors' bioinformatics: Repertoires were summarized by richness and clonality, and significantly expanded and contracted clones were identified between pre- and post-therapy samples. TCRdb mirrors the immuneACCESS table, restricted to in-frame sequences. Some clones are absent from its copies; in checked studies, under half trace to an unresolved V gene, and the reason for the others is unknown. The V and J calls and clone size are taken from that table; D and trimming were inferred from the DNA. The table for this sample lists approximately 30,000 clones; roughly nine tenths of them were counted only once. Around 4.8% of the sample rests with the top ten.

Inclusive of the bounding cysteine and phenylalanine, the CDR3 is 17 residues long. The DNA shown is the 51-base CDR3, in frame from base 1. V was cut back by 6 bases and J by 4 bases, leaving a gap of 22 bases between them. In the germline V gene, CDR1 corresponds to SGHDT and CDR2 to YYEEEE. This clone was found a few times. The antigen this receptor binds is unknown. Base qualities are missing; no much larger clone stands one base away. The material was peripheral blood, obtained after neoadjuvant nivolumab, alone or with ipilimumab, at or shortly before surgery. The V gene is TRBV5-6 and the J gene is TRBJ2-2; the D gene is possibly TRBD1, with 6 bases matching. This sequence originates from an adult with non-small cell lung cancer. The CDR3 amino acid sequence is: CASTSWGPGAGTGELFF. The nucleotides read TGTGCCAGCACCTCTTGGGGTCCAGGGGCAGGCACCGGGGAGCTGTTTTTT.